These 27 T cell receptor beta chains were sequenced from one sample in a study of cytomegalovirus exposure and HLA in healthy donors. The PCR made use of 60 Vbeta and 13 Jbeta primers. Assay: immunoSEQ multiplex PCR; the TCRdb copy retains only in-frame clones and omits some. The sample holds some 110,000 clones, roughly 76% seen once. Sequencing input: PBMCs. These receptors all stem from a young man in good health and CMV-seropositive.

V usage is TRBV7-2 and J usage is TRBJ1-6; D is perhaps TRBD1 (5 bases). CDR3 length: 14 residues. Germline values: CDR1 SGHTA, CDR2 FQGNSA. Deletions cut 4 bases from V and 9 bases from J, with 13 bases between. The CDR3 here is CASSYRGVASPLHF. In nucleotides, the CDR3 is TGTGCCAGCAGCTACCGGGGGGTGGCTTCACCCCTCCACTTT.

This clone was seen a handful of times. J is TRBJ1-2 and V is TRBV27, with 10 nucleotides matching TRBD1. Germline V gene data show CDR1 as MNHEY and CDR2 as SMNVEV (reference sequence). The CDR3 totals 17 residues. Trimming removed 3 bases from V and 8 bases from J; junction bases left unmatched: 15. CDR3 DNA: TGTGCCAGCAGTTTCGCGGGACAGGGGCGCCAGGTGAGGGGCTACACCTTC. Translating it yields CASSFAGQGRQVRGYTF.

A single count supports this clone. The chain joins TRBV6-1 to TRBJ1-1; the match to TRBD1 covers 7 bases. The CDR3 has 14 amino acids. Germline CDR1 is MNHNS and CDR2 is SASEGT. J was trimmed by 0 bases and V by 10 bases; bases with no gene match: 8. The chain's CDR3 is CATLGQLMNTEAFF. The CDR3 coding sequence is TGTGCCACCCTGGGACAGCTCATGAACACTGAAGCTTTCTTT.

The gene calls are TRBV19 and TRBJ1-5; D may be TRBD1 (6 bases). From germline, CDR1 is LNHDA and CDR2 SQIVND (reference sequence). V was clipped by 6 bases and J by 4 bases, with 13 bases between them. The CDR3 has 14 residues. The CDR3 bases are TGTGCCAGTAGAGGTCCCAGGGGAAATCAGCCCCAGCATTTT. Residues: CASRGPRGNQPQHF.

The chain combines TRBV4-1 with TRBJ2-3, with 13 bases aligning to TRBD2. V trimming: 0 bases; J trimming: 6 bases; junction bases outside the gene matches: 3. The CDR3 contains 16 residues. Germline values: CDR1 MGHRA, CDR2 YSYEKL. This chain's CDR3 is CASSQDTSGGADTQYF. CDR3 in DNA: TGCGCCAGCAGCCAAGATACTAGCGGGGGGGCGGATACGCAGTATTTT.

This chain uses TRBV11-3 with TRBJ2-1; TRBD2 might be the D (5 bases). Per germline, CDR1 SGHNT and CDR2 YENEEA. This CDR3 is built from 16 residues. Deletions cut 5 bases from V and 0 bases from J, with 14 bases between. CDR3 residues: CASSREGQGSYNEQFF. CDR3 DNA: TGTGCCAGCAGCAGAGAGGGCCAAGGCTCCTACAATGAGCAGTTCTTC.

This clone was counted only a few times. CDR3 nucleotide sequence: TGTGCCAGCAGCTCCGAGACAGGGTCTAACACCGGGGAGCTGTTTTTT. It translates to CASSSETGSNTGELFF. This sequence joins TRBV11-2 and TRBJ2-2, with 7 bases lining up with TRBD1. Unmatched junction bases numbered 7, after V lost 4 bases and J lost 2 bases. In germline, CDR1 is SGHAT, CDR2 FQNNGV. The CDR3 runs to 16 residues.

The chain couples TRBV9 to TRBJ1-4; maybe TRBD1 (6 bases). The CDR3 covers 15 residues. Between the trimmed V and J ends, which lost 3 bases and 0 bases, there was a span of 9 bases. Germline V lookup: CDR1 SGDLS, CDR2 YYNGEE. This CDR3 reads CASSDRDPTNEKLFF. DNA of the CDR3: TGTGCCAGCAGCGACAGGGACCCAACTAATGAAAAACTGTTTTTT.

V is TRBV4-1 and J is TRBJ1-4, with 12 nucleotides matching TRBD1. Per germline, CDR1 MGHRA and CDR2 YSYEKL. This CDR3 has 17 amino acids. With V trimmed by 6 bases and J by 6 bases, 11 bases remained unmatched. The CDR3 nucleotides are TGCGCCAGCAGGTTGTCCGGGACAGGGGGCGGTTATGAAAAACTGTTTTTT. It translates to CASRLSGTGGGYEKLFF.

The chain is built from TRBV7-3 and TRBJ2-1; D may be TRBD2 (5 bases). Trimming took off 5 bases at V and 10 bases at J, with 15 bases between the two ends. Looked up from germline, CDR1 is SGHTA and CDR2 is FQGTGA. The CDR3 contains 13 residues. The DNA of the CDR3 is TGTGCCAGCAGCCAAGGTATCGGGGTCGAGCAGTTCTTC. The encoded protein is CASSQGIGVEQFF.

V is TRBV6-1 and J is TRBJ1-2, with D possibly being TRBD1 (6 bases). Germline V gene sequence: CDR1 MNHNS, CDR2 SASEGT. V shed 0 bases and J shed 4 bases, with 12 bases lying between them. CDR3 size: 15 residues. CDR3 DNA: TGTGCCAGCAGTGAAGCGTACAGGGCAGGCTATGGCTACACCTTC. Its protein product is CASSEAYRAGYGYTF.

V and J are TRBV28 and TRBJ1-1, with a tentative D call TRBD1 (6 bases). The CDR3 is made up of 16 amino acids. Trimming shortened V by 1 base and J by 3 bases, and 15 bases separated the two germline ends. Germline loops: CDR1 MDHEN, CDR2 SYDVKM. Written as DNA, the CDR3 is TGTGCCAGCAGTTTATACCCCGCAGGGGAATACACTGAAGCTTTCTTT. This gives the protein CASSLYPAGEYTEAFF.

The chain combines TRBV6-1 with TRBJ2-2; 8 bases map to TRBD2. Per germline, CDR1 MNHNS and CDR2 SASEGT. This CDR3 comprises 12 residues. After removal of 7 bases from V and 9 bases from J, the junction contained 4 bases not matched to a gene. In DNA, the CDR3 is TGTGCCAGCATGACTAGCGCTTGGGAGCTGTTTTTT. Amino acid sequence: CASMTSAWELFF.

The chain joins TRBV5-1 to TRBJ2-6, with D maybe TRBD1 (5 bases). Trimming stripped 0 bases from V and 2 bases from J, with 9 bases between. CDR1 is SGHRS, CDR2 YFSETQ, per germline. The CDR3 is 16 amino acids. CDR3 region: CASSLEGKTGANVLTF. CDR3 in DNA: TGCGCCAGCAGCTTGGAGGGGAAGACTGGGGCCAACGTCCTGACTTTC.

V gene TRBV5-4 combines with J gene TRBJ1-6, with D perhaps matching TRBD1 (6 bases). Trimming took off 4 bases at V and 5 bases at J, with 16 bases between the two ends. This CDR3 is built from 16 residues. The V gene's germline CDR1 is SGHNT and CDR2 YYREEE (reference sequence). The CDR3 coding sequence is TGTGCCAGCAGCCCAGGGGTGGGGGCGAATAATTCACCCCTCCACTTT. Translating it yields CASSPGVGANNSPLHF.

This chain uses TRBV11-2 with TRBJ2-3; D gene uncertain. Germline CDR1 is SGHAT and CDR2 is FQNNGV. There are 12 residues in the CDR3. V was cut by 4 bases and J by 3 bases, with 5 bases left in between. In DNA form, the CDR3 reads TGTGCCAGCAGCTCAGGAACAGATACGCAGTATTTT. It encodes CASSSGTDTQYF.

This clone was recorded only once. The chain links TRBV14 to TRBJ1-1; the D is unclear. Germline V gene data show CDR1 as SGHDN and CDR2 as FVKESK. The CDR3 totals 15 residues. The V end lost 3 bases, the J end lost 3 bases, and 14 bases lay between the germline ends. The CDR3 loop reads CASSHVSVPDTEAFF. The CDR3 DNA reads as TGTGCCAGCAGCCACGTCAGTGTGCCCGACACTGAAGCTTTCTTT.

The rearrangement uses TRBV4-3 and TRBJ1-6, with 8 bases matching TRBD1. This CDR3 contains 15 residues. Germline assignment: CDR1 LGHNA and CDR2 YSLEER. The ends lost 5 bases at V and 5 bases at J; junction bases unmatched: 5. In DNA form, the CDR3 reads TGCGCCAGCAGCGCGGAGGACAGGGATAATTCACCCCTCCACTTT. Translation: CASSAEDRDNSPLHF.

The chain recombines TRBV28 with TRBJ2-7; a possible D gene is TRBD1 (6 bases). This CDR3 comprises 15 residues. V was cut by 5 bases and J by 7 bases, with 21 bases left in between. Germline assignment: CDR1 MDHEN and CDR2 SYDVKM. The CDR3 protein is CASSLPRQGPLEQYF. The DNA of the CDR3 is TGTGCCAGCAGTCTACCCCGGCAGGGGCCTCTGGAGCAGTACTTC.

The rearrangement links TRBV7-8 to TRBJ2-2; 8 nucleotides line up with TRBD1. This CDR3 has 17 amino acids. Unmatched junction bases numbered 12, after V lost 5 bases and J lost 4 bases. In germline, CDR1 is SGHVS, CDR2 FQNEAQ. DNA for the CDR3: TGTGCCAGCAGCACTGTAGGCAGGGGGCGGTCCACCGGGGAGCTGTTTTTT. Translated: CASSTVGRGRSTGELFF. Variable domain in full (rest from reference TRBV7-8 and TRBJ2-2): GAGVSQSPRYKVAKRGQDVALRCDPISGHVSLFWYQQALGQGPEFLTYFQNEAQLDKSGLPSDRFFAERPEGSVSTLKIQRTQQEDSAVYLCASSTVGRGRSTGELFFGEGSRLTVL.

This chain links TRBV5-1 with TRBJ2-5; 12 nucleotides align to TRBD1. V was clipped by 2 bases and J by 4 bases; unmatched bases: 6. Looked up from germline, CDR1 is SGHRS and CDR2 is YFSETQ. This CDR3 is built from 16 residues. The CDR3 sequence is CASSFWDRGQGETQYF. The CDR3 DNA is TGCGCCAGCAGCTTTTGGGACAGGGGGCAGGGAGAGACCCAGTACTTC.

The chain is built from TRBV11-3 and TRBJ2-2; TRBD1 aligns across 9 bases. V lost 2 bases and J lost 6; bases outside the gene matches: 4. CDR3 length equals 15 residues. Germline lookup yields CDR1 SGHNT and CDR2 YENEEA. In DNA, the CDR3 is TGTGCCAGCAGCTTAAACAGGGGGCTTTCCGGGGAGCTGTTTTTT. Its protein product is CASSLNRGLSGELFF.

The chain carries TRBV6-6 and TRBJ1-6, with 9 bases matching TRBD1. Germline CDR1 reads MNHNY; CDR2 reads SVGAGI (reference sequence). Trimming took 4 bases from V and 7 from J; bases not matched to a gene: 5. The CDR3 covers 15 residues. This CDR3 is CASSFGQGINSPLHF. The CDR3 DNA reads TGTGCCAGCAGTTTCGGACAGGGGATAAATTCACCCCTCCACTTT.

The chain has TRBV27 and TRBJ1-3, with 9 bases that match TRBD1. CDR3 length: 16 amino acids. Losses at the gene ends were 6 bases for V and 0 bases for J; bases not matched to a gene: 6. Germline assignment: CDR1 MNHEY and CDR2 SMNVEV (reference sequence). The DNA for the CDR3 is TGTGCCAGCAGGGCACAGGGGGCCAGCTCTGGAAACACCATATATTTT. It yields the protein CASRAQGASSGNTIYF.

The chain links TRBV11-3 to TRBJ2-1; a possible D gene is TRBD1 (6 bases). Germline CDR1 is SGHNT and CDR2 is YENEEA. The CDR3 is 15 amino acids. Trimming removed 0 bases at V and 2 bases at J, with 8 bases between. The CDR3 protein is CASSLEGHTYNEQFF. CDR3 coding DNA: TGTGCCAGCAGCTTAGAGGGACATACCTACAATGAGCAGTTCTTC.

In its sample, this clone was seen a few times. The CDR3 DNA follows: TGTGCCAGCACCCTGGGGCGGGGGGGAGTAGATACGCAGTATTTT. As protein: CASTLGRGGVDTQYF. The rearrangement uses TRBV6-5 and TRBJ2-3, with 9 bases identical to TRBD2. The CDR3 consists of 15 residues. Per germline, CDR1 MNHEY and CDR2 SVGAGI. V lost 7 bases to trimming and J lost 5 bases; unmatched junction nucleotides: 10.

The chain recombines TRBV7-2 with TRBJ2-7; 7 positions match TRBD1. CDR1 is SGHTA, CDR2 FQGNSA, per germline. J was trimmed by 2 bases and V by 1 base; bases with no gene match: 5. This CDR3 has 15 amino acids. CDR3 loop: CASSLGPGTAYEQYF. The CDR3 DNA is TGTGCCAGCAGCTTAGGGCCCGGGACAGCCTACGAGCAGTACTTC.